A selection of T cell receptor beta chains follows, all from one sample in a study of cytomegalovirus exposure and HLA in healthy donors. Repertoires were generated with immunoSEQ multiplex PCR, while TCRdb's copy carries only in-frame clones and drops some. Seen here are fewer than 250,000 clones, more than 80% observed once, and the top ten hold around 3%. Input material: PBMCs. The receptors here all came from a young man in good health and CMV-seronegative. The CDR3 runs from the conserved cysteine through the conserved F or W. A D gene is named only where the DNA matches it firmly. Clone size is stated in some rows and not others, as once, few, many or a class when expanded.

abundance: NA; j_gene: TRBJ2-6; d_gene: TRBD2; v_gene: TRBV7-9; CDR3nt: TGTGCCAGCAGCCCTCGCGGCGGGGGGGCCTCTGGGGCCAACGTCCTGACTTTC; CDR3aa: CASSPRGGGASGANVLTF
abundance: NA; j_gene: TRBJ2-5; d_gene: TRBD1; v_gene: TRBV29-1; CDR3nt: TGCAGCGTGGGTGGGTCAGGGGGCTTTGAGACCCAGTACTTC; CDR3aa: CSVGGSGGFETQYF
abundance: once; j_gene: TRBJ2-3; d_gene: NA; v_gene: TRBV5-6; CDR3nt: TGTGCCAGCAGCTTGGTGGCTAGCGCAGATACGCAGTATTTT; CDR3aa: CASSLVASADTQYF
abundance: NA; j_gene: TRBJ2-7; d_gene: NA; v_gene: TRBV2; CDR3nt: TGTGCCAGTTCGGACAGAAACTACGAGCAGTACTTC; CDR3aa: CASSDRNYEQYF
abundance: NA; j_gene: TRBJ1-6; d_gene: NA; v_gene: TRBV10-2; CDR3nt: TGCGCCAGCAGTGAGTCGTGGGGGCCGCCACCCCTCCACTTT; CDR3aa: CASSESWGPPPLHF
abundance: NA; j_gene: TRBJ1-4; d_gene: NA; v_gene: TRBV11-2; CDR3nt: TGTGCCAGCAGCTTAGATCGTGAAAAACTGTTTTTT; CDR3aa: CASSLDREKLFF
abundance: NA; j_gene: TRBJ1-4; d_gene: NA; v_gene: TRBV6-5; CDR3nt: TGTGCCAGCAGTTACAGCTCCGTTAATGAAAAACTGTTTTTT; CDR3aa: CASSYSSVNEKLFF
abundance: few; j_gene: TRBJ2-1; d_gene: TRBD2; v_gene: TRBV29-1; CDR3nt: TGCAGCGTTACGTCGACTAGCGAAAACAATGAGCAGTTCTTC; CDR3aa: CSVTSTSENNEQFF
abundance: NA; j_gene: TRBJ1-1; d_gene: NA; v_gene: TRBV7-9; CDR3nt: TGTGCCAGCAGTCCCCCTCCAGGCACTGAAGCTTTCTTT; CDR3aa: CASSPPPGTEAFF
abundance: NA; j_gene: TRBJ2-1; d_gene: NA; v_gene: TRBV7-2; CDR3nt: TGTGCCAGCAGCCGCGGGACCGCCTACAATGAGCAGTTCTTC; CDR3aa: CASSRGTAYNEQFF
abundance: NA; j_gene: TRBJ1-2; d_gene: TRBD1; v_gene: TRBV5-4; CDR3nt: TGTGCCAGCAGCTCACAGGGGGCGAGTGGCTACACCTTC; CDR3aa: CASSSQGASGYTF
abundance: NA; j_gene: TRBJ1-1; d_gene: NA; v_gene: TRBV29-1; CDR3nt: TGCAGCGTTGAGGGCAGGATGAACACTGAAGCTTTCTTT; CDR3aa: CSVEGRMNTEAFF
abundance: NA; j_gene: TRBJ1-6; d_gene: TRBD1; v_gene: TRBV5-8; CDR3nt: TGTGCCAGCAGCAGGCCGGGACAGGGGTTAAGATCACCCCTCCACTTT; CDR3aa: CASSRPGQGLRSPLHF
abundance: NA; j_gene: TRBJ2-5; d_gene: NA; v_gene: TRBV4-2; CDR3nt: TGTGCCAGCAGCCCTCCCGGGGAGTCGGAGACCCAGTACTTC; CDR3aa: CASSPPGESETQYF
abundance: NA; j_gene: TRBJ1-3; d_gene: NA; v_gene: TRBV27; CDR3nt: TGTGCCAGCAGTTACGGGGTAGGAAACACCATATATTTT; CDR3aa: CASSYGVGNTIYF
abundance: NA; j_gene: TRBJ1-2; d_gene: TRBD1; v_gene: TRBV28; CDR3nt: TGTGCCAGCAGTTTGGGACAGAACTATGGCTACACCTTC; CDR3aa: CASSLGQNYGYTF
abundance: NA; j_gene: TRBJ1-6; d_gene: TRBD1; v_gene: TRBV7-9; CDR3nt: TGTGCCAGCACACGGATTATAGGGGGCGGTTCACCCCTCCACTTT; CDR3aa: CASTRIIGGGSPLHF
abundance: NA; j_gene: TRBJ2-7; d_gene: TRBD1; v_gene: TRBV6-6; CDR3nt: TGTGCCAGCAACGAACCGGGACAGGGGGCCTACGAGCAGTACTTC; CDR3aa: CASNEPGQGAYEQYF
abundance: NA; j_gene: TRBJ1-2; d_gene: NA; v_gene: TRBV15; CDR3nt: TGTGCCACCAGCAGAGAGCCAGGGCCCTATGGCTACACCTTC; CDR3aa: CATSREPGPYGYTF
abundance: NA; j_gene: TRBJ1-2; d_gene: NA; v_gene: TRBV9; CDR3nt: TGTGCCAGCAGCCTTTGGGACACAAGGGGTCCCGGCTATGGCTACACCTTC; CDR3aa: CASSLWDTRGPGYGYTF
abundance: NA; j_gene: TRBJ1-1; d_gene: NA; v_gene: TRBV6-6; CDR3nt: TGTGCCAGCAGACCACCGACAGAGAACACTGAAGCTTTCTTT; CDR3aa: CASRPPTENTEAFF
abundance: NA; j_gene: TRBJ1-5; d_gene: TRBD1; v_gene: TRBV28; CDR3nt: TGTGCCAGCAGTTTCTCGGGACAGGGGCCCCTATATAGCAATCAGCCCCAGCATTTT; CDR3aa: CASSFSGQGPLYSNQPQHF
abundance: NA; j_gene: TRBJ2-7; d_gene: TRBD2; v_gene: TRBV7-2; CDR3nt: TGTGCCAGCAGCTTTCTCGGGCGGGAGAATCTAGCCGAACAGTACTTC; CDR3aa: CASSFLGRENLAEQYF
abundance: NA; j_gene: TRBJ2-3; d_gene: TRBD1; v_gene: TRBV6-4; CDR3nt: TGTGCCAGCAGTCAGACAGGGAGCACAGATACGCAGTATTTT; CDR3aa: CASSQTGSTDTQYF
abundance: once; j_gene: TRBJ1-1; d_gene: TRBD1; v_gene: TRBV7-2; CDR3nt: TGTGCCAGCAGCATTACGACAGGGGTTACTGAAGCTTTCTTT; CDR3aa: CASSITTGVTEAFF
abundance: NA; j_gene: TRBJ2-2; d_gene: TRBD1; v_gene: TRBV10-1; CDR3nt: TGCGCCAGCAGTGGATTACAGACAGGGGGGAACACCGGGGAGCTGTTTTTT; CDR3aa: CASSGLQTGGNTGELFF
abundance: NA; j_gene: TRBJ2-5; d_gene: NA; v_gene: TRBV9; CDR3nt: TGTGCCAGCAGCGTAGATCTTGGGGAGCGGGAAGAGACCCAGTACTTC; CDR3aa: CASSVDLGEREETQYF
abundance: NA; j_gene: TRBJ1-5; d_gene: NA; v_gene: TRBV2; CDR3nt: TGTGCCAGCAGTGCGGACTTCGACAATCAGCCCCAGCATTTT; CDR3aa: CASSADFDNQPQHF
abundance: NA; j_gene: TRBJ2-7; d_gene: TRBD1; v_gene: TRBV18; CDR3nt: TGTGCCAGCTCACAAACAGGGGGAGGAACCTACGAGCAGTACTTC; CDR3aa: CASSQTGGGTYEQYF
abundance: NA; j_gene: TRBJ2-2; d_gene: TRBD1; v_gene: TRBV28; CDR3nt: TGTGCCAGCAGCCCGGGACAGACAACCGGGGAGCTGTTTTTT; CDR3aa: CASSPGQTTGELFF
abundance: NA; j_gene: TRBJ2-7; d_gene: TRBD1; v_gene: TRBV7-9; CDR3nt: TGTGCCAGCAGCTTTAGCGGACAGGGGGCTGGCGAGCAGTACTTC; CDR3aa: CASSFSGQGAGEQYF
abundance: NA; j_gene: TRBJ1-2; d_gene: NA; v_gene: TRBV7-9; CDR3nt: TGTGCCAGCAGTACCCAGTTGCCGGGGAGCTACACCTTC; CDR3aa: CASSTQLPGSYTF
abundance: NA; j_gene: TRBJ2-1; d_gene: TRBD2; v_gene: TRBV5-1; CDR3nt: TGCGCCAGCAGCTTGGACCTCAGCGGGGGGGAACATGAGCAGTTCTTC; CDR3aa: CASSLDLSGGEHEQFF
abundance: few; j_gene: TRBJ2-3; d_gene: NA; v_gene: TRBV4-3; CDR3nt: TGCGCCAGCAGCCAAGATGAAGAACATACCTTCACAGATACGCAGTATTTT; CDR3aa: CASSQDEEHTFTDTQYF
abundance: once; j_gene: TRBJ1-6; d_gene: NA; v_gene: TRBV7-9; CDR3nt: TGTGCCAGCAGCTTAGCGGGGGGGAGACCCCTCCACTTT; CDR3aa: CASSLAGGRPLHF
abundance: NA; j_gene: TRBJ2-5; d_gene: NA; v_gene: TRBV6-5; CDR3nt: TGTGCCAGCAGTTACGGAGGCCGGATTCAAGAGACCCAGTACTTC; CDR3aa: CASSYGGRIQETQYF
abundance: NA; j_gene: TRBJ2-7; d_gene: NA; v_gene: TRBV5-4; CDR3nt: TGTGCCAGCGCCAGGTGGGCCGGTGCCGACGAGCAGTACTTC; CDR3aa: CASARWAGADEQYF
abundance: NA; j_gene: TRBJ2-2; d_gene: NA; v_gene: TRBV6-5; CDR3nt: TGTGCCAGCAGTTACCAGACTTCTCCCCCCGGGGAGCTGTTTTTT; CDR3aa: CASSYQTSPPGELFF
abundance: NA; j_gene: TRBJ2-7; d_gene: TRBD1; v_gene: TRBV7-9; CDR3nt: TGTGCCAGCAGCTTAGTTCAGGGACAGACCTACGAGCAGTACTTC; CDR3aa: CASSLVQGQTYEQYF
abundance: NA; j_gene: TRBJ1-2; d_gene: NA; v_gene: TRBV5-1; CDR3nt: TGCGCCAGCAGCTTGGACAGGCTGTATGGCTACACCTTC; CDR3aa: CASSLDRLYGYTF
abundance: NA; j_gene: TRBJ2-2; d_gene: TRBD2; v_gene: TRBV9; CDR3nt: TGTGCCAGCAGCGTAGGAATGAGGTGGAGGGCGGGGGACACCGGGGAGCTGTTTTTT; CDR3aa: CASSVGMRWRAGDTGELFF
abundance: NA; j_gene: TRBJ1-3; d_gene: TRBD1; v_gene: TRBV5-5; CDR3nt: TGTGCCAGCAGCAGCCCGACAGGGGGCTGGAACACCATATATTTT; CDR3aa: CASSSPTGGWNTIYF
abundance: NA; j_gene: TRBJ1-4; d_gene: NA; v_gene: TRBV6-5; CDR3nt: TGTGCCAGCAGTTCTACAGCATCTAATGAAAAACTGTTTTTT; CDR3aa: CASSSTASNEKLFF
abundance: NA; j_gene: TRBJ2-4; d_gene: TRBD2; v_gene: TRBV5-4; CDR3nt: TGTGCCAGCAGTCCGGCACTGGGCGGGGGACCTGTTTCCATTCAGTACTTC; CDR3aa: CASSPALGGGPVSIQYF
abundance: NA; j_gene: TRBJ2-6; d_gene: NA; v_gene: TRBV2; CDR3nt: TGTGCCAGCAGGATGGGGGGTGCGGCTGGGGCCAACGTCCTGACTTTC; CDR3aa: CASRMGGAAGANVLTF